The text below deals with one T cell receptor beta chain. This clonotype has at least ten counts. Its recognized antigen is unknown. There are no base qualities to consult, and no much larger clone falls within one base. This entry is derived from a study of T-cell memory formation after mild COVID-19 (dated by TCRdb to the early 2020s). With respect to the entire study: Most TCR sequence clusters were specific to one of the two donors. In a couple of donors, T-cell clones that expanded and contracted after mild COVID-19 were followed by sequencing TCRalpha and TCRbeta repertoires longitudinally. Two young, previously healthy adult volunteers made up the cohort, one male and one female.

Results and caveats for the whole study, not just this receptor: Contracting CD4+ clones were found mainly in CM and EM memory subsets, while CD8+ clones were enriched in EMRA. Some responding clones were found in pre-infection memory, which suggests that pre-existing cross-reactive memory T cells took part in the SARS-CoV-2 response. Balanced CD4/CD8 phenotypes were observed for clones contracting from day 15 to 85, whereas a bias towards CD4+ was observed for a second wave of clones expanding from day 15 to 37. The study covered only a couple of mild cases, and larger cohorts including severe cases with pre-infection samples were considered necessary. SARS-CoV-2 specificity was not confirmed for the second-wave clones peaking on day 37.

Sequencing used an Illumina NovaSeq 6000. Using 5'RACE with constant-segment primers, TCRalpha and TCRbeta cDNA libraries were constructed, with sample barcodes and unique molecular identifiers added in the process. Trizol reagent was used to extract RNA from every sample. Amplification of the libraries took two PCR steps, and the second step added a second sample barcode plus Illumina TruSeq adapters. The libraries were sequenced on an Illumina NovaSeq using 2 x 150 bp paired-end reads. The paper's processing steps were these. The reads were demultiplexed and collapsed into UMI-guided consensus sequences using migec v1.2.7. Using mixcr v2.1.11, UMI consensuses were aligned to TRA and TRB V and J templates and then assembled into clonotypes. A clonotype was counted as expanded or contracted only when both edgeR and NoisET called the clonotype significant, with the noise models trained on biological replicates. For edgeR calls, a false discovery rate-adjusted p below 0.01 and a log2 fold-change threshold of 1 were applied. PCA with hierarchical clustering of max-normalized trajectories of the 1000 most abundant clonotypes was used as exploratory dynamics analysis. Each responding clone was given a CD4 or CD8 phenotype based on the CD4+ and CD8+ repertoires, which had been sequenced separately. TCRdb applied fastp at Q25 and MiXCR to the public reads, then kept only in-frame beta chains. A single entry per CDR3 protein holds the most common genes and DNA from its merged rows. What appears here as the V and J calls and clone size reflects TCRdb's work, not the paper's. The sample has 180,000 or so distinct CDR3 sequences on record, more than 9% of them singletons. Roughly 3.8% of the sample belongs to the ten largest clones.

PBMCs were isolated by Ficoll-Paque density gradient centrifugation. The sequence was obtained from a man aged 18 to 30 who had mild COVID-19 (a few samples of this study predate the infection). The sample titles of this study are shuffled in the database, so cell type and time point are left out; the donor was told from shared clones. Sequencing was performed on PBMCs or a T cell subset sorted from them (not recorded which).

Here is the DNA: TGTGCCAGCAGTTTGGAGGGGAGCTCCTACGAGCAGTACTTC. This yields the protein CASSLEGSSYEQYF. The chain was built from TRBV12-3 or TRBV12-4 and TRBJ2-7; TRBD2 is perhaps the D gene, given 6 matching bases. The V and J ends are trimmed by 3 bases and 0 bases, leaving 9 bases between them. The CDR3, from cysteine to phenylalanine, totals 14 residues. Only the CDR3 part of the read is kept: 42 bases, read in frame from the first base.